Below, one TCR beta chain is given with its context. This entry comes from a study of cytomegalovirus exposure and HLA in healthy donors. Everyone who donated was a healthy bone marrow donor. The PCR made use of 60 Vbeta and 13 Jbeta primers. Method: immunoSEQ multiplex PCR; TCRdb's copy keeps in-frame clones and lacks some. This table holds fewer than 200,000 clones, about 82% found once. The CDR3 runs 15 residues. CDR1 is SNHLY and CDR2 is FYNNEI in the germline V gene. V lost 2 bases and J lost 0, with 10 bases in between. The sample taken for sequencing was PBMCs. The sequence was collected from a female donor in good health and CMV-seronegative. This chain connects TRBV2 to TRBJ1-1; the D gene is possibly TRBD1 (6 bases). The CDR3 protein is CASSEYRTVNTEAFF. CDR3 bases: TGTGCCAGCAGTGAATACAGGACAGTGAACACTGAAGCTTTCTTT.